These T cell receptor beta chains were read from a single sample in a study of CD8+CD57+ T cells in acquired aplastic anemia. One entry per CDR3 protein, called by TCRdb with MiXCR from the reads. The data hold around 230,000 distinct CDR3 sequences, with roughly 55% observed a single time. Material: sorted CD4+, CD8+, or CD8+CD57+ T cells (not recorded which) from PBMCs. The origin of the receptors is a human donor in good health. The CDR3 runs from the conserved cysteine through the conserved F or W. D genes are given only for firm matches. Size is stated for part of the rows, as once, few or many counts, or as a class when the clone is expanded.

CDR3nt	CDR3aa	v_gene	j_gene	len	abundance	d_gene
TGTGCCAGCAGTGACGGAGCGCTTAACAATGAGCAGTTCTTC	CASSDGALNNEQFF	TRBV12-3/TRBV12-4	TRBJ2-1	14	many	NA
TGTGCCTCTTATCCCAGTGGACTAGATCTTTACAATGAGCAGTTCTTC	CASYPSGLDLYNEQFF	TRBV19	TRBJ2-1	16	many	TRBD2
TGTGCCAGCAGCTTAAAGGGTGGCGAGGTGTGGGACGTGCAGTACTTC	CASSLKGGEVWDVQYF	TRBV7-3	TRBJ2-7	16	NA	NA
TGTGCCAGCAGCTTAGGACCCACAGATACGCAGTATTTT	CASSLGPTDTQYF	TRBV7-7	TRBJ2-3	13	NA	NA
TGCAGTGCTAGCAAAGGGGACGGACACAATGAGCAGTTCTTC	CSASKGDGHNEQFF	TRBV20-1	TRBJ2-1	14	many	NA
TGTGCCAGCAGTACTACCGGGGCGGGAGAGACCCAGTACTTC	CASSTTGAGETQYF	TRBV7-9	TRBJ2-5	14	NA	NA
TGTGCCAGCAGCCTAGCGGGGGGGCCTACAGATACGCAGTATTTT	CASSLAGGPTDTQYF	TRBV7-3	TRBJ2-3	15	many	TRBD2
TGTGCCAGCAGCCGAGGGGAAGGGCATAATGAAAAACTGTTTTTT	CASSRGEGHNEKLFF	TRBV14	TRBJ1-4	15	NA	NA
TGTGCCAGCAGCTTGGGACCCGCGGAGACCCAGTACTTC	CASSLGPAETQYF	TRBV7-2	TRBJ2-5	13	NA	NA
TGTGCCAGCAGTGCGGACAGGGTCGGTACCGGGGAGCTGTTTTTT	CASSADRVGTGELFF	TRBV2	TRBJ2-2	15	NA	TRBD1
TGCGCCAGCAGCCCGACCGGGGACAGGAACTACGAGCAGTACTTC	CASSPTGDRNYEQYF	TRBV5-1	TRBJ2-7	15	NA	TRBD1
TGCAGTGCTAGGAGGACTACGAACACCGGGGAGCTGTTTTTT	CSARRTTNTGELFF	TRBV20-1	TRBJ2-2	14	once	NA
TGTGCCAGCAGTTACTTATCAGGAAATGAGCAGTTCTTC	CASSYLSGNEQFF	TRBV6-5	TRBJ2-1	13	NA	NA
TGTGCCAGCAGCTTACCCGGGACAGGGGGCACTGGAAACACCATATATTTT	CASSLPGTGGTGNTIYF	TRBV7-2	TRBJ1-3	17	NA	TRBD1
TGTGCCACCAGTGACTCAATCACTAGCGGGGACAATGAGCAGTTCTTC	CATSDSITSGDNEQFF	TRBV24-1	TRBJ2-1	16	NA	TRBD2
TGCGCCAGCAGCTCCGGACAGGGCTACACCAATGGCTACACCTTC	CASSSGQGYTNGYTF	TRBV5-1	TRBJ1-2	15	few	TRBD1
TGTGCCACCAGTGACGCCAGGGGTTTGGAGACCCAGTACTTC	CATSDARGLETQYF	TRBV24-1	TRBJ2-5	14	NA	NA
TGTGCCAGCAGCCCGGGTGTTGGGGTTGAAGCTTTCTTT	CASSPGVGVEAFF	TRBV5-4	TRBJ1-1	13	many	NA
TGCAGTGCTAGCCGGGACCCATACTCCTACGAGCAGTACTTC	CSASRDPYSYEQYF	TRBV20-1	TRBJ2-7	14	NA	NA
TGTGCCAGCAGCTTAGGTCCAGGGGCGTCGGGTCAGCCCCAGCATTTT	CASSLGPGASGQPQHF	TRBV7-9	TRBJ1-5	16	many	NA
TGTGCCAGCAGTGAAGATAGCGGGAGCCTCACCGGGGAGCTGTTTTTT	CASSEDSGSLTGELFF	TRBV6-1	TRBJ2-2	16	many	TRBD2
TGCAGTGCTCCGTCGGCAACCTACAATGAGCAGTTCTTC	CSAPSATYNEQFF	TRBV20-1	TRBJ2-1	13	NA	NA
TGTGCCGGCAGTGTAGTGGCGGGTTACAATTCACCCCTCCACTTT	CAGSVVAGYNSPLHF	TRBV9	TRBJ1-6	15	NA	NA
TGTGCCAGCAGCTCCCAAGCATGGTCCAATTCACCCCTCCACTTT	CASSSQAWSNSPLHF	TRBV7-3	TRBJ1-6	15	few	NA
TGTGCCAGCAGAAGGGACAGGATGAACACTGAAGCTTTCTTT	CASRRDRMNTEAFF	TRBV6-2/TRBV6-3	TRBJ1-1	14	NA	TRBD1
TGCGCCAGCAGCCTAGGACAGAAAAACACTGAAGCTTTCTTT	CASSLGQKNTEAFF	TRBV5-1	TRBJ1-1	14	few	NA
TGTGCCAGCAGTTTAACCACAGGGGGCCAGCCCCAGCATTTT	CASSLTTGGQPQHF	TRBV27	TRBJ1-5	14	NA	TRBD1
TGTGCCAGCAGCGTAGGTAGTAGCGGCTACGAGCAGTACTTC	CASSVGSSGYEQYF	TRBV9	TRBJ2-7	14	few	NA
TGCGCCAGCGCGAAAAAACAGGGACCTAGCACAGATACGCAGTATTTT	CASAKKQGPSTDTQYF	TRBV10-2	TRBJ2-3	16	NA	NA
TGTGCCAGCAGCGCGACTAGCGGGGCCCACAATGAGCAGTTCTTC	CASSATSGAHNEQFF	TRBV7-3	TRBJ2-1	15	NA	TRBD2
TGTGCCAGCAGTTTAAGCGGGGACCTTATTAATGAGCAGTTCTTC	CASSLSGDLINEQFF	TRBV6-6	TRBJ2-1	15	many	TRBD2
TGTGCCAGCAGCATTATAGACCAAAACCTACTTTACGAGCAGTACTTC	CASSIIDQNLLYEQYF	TRBV7-2	TRBJ2-7	16	NA	NA
TGCAGTGCAATTGCGGCCTTGGGGGTTCAATACCCAGATACGCAGTATTTT	CSAIAALGVQYPDTQYF	TRBV20-1	TRBJ2-3	17	many	NA
TGTGCCAGCAGCTTGGAGGGGGCGAGCACAGATACGCAGTATTTT	CASSLEGASTDTQYF	TRBV7-9	TRBJ2-3	15	NA	NA
TGCGCCAGCAGTATAGGTTCGGGGGCGCAGATCCATGAGCAGTTCTTC	CASSIGSGAQIHEQFF	TRBV2	TRBJ2-1	16	NA	NA
TGCGCCAGCAGCCCCCACCGGCCAACTACAGGGGGCAATGAGCAGTTCTTC	CASSPHRPTTGGNEQFF	TRBV4-1	TRBJ2-1	17	NA	TRBD1
TGTGCCAGCAGCGCAACAGGGGAGGGACCCACAGATACGCAGTATTTT	CASSATGEGPTDTQYF	TRBV5-6	TRBJ2-3	16	NA	NA
TGTGCCAGCAGTTTGGGAGGGGGGAACTATGGCTACACCTTC	CASSLGGGNYGYTF	TRBV12-3/TRBV12-4	TRBJ1-2	14	NA	NA
TGCAGTGCTAGACCGGACAGGGTCGGCAATCAGCCCCAGCATTTT	CSARPDRVGNQPQHF	TRBV20-1	TRBJ1-5	15	NA	TRBD1
TGCGCCAGCAGCTTGGATGGGGGCGCCGAAACCGGGGAGCTGTTTTTT	CASSLDGGAETGELFF	TRBV5-1	TRBJ2-2	16	NA	NA
TGCAGTGCAACCCTGGGGCTAGCGGGAGGGTCGAAGCAGTTCTTC	CSATLGLAGGSKQFF	TRBV20-1	TRBJ2-1	15	NA	TRBD2
TGTGCCAGCAGCTTTGGACTAGCCAAGAGGGACACCGGGGAGCTGTTTTTT	CASSFGLAKRDTGELFF	TRBV7-8	TRBJ2-2	17	many	TRBD2
TGTGCCACCGCCGCCACAAGCTCCTACAATGAGCAGTTCTTC	CATAATSSYNEQFF	TRBV7-9	TRBJ2-1	14	NA	NA
TGTGCCAGCAGTTACTCTTGGGATGAGCAGTTCTTC	CASSYSWDEQFF	TRBV6-6	TRBJ2-1	12	many	NA
TGTGCCAGCAGCTTAGGAGGCCAGGGGGAGACCCAGTACTTC	CASSLGGQGETQYF	TRBV7-9	TRBJ2-5	14	many	NA
TGCAGTGCTAGACAGATAGCGGGGGCCTCCACAGATACGCAGTATTTT	CSARQIAGASTDTQYF	TRBV20-1	TRBJ2-3	16	NA	TRBD2
TGCAGTGCTCGGGACAGGGTCCGAGCCGAGCAGTACTTC	CSARDRVRAEQYF	TRBV20-1	TRBJ2-7	13	few	TRBD1
TGTGCCAGCAGCTCCCCCAGGGAAAGGATAGCGGGTTTGGATACGCAGTATTTT	CASSSPRERIAGLDTQYF	TRBV14	TRBJ2-3	18	NA	TRBD2
TGTGCCAGCAGCTTAGCGAATGACCCCCGGGGGGAGCTGTTTTTT	CASSLANDPRGELFF	TRBV7-2	TRBJ2-2	15	NA	NA
TGTGCCACCAGCAGAGACCACAGGGTCGGAGGGTATGGCAATCAGCCCCAGCATTTT	CATSRDHRVGGYGNQPQHF	TRBV15	TRBJ1-5	19	NA	NA
TGTGCCACCAGCAGCTTGGACGGATCTAGCACAGATACGCAGTATTTT	CATSSLDGSSTDTQYF	TRBV15	TRBJ2-3	16	NA	NA
TGTGCCACGAATGTCGGGAACACTGAAGCTTTCTTT	CATNVGNTEAFF	TRBV15	TRBJ1-1	12	few	NA
TGCGCCAGCAGCCAAGATCGCGGACAGCCCCAGCATTTT	CASSQDRGQPQHF	TRBV4-3	TRBJ1-5	13	many	NA
TGTGCCATCAGTGAGTCGACCCCACGTGGCTATAATTCACCCCTCCACTTT	CAISESTPRGYNSPLHF	TRBV10-3	TRBJ1-6	17	NA	NA
TGCAGTGCTAGGGAACCTGGACAGGGAGAGTATGGCTACACCTTC	CSAREPGQGEYGYTF	TRBV20-1	TRBJ1-2	15	NA	TRBD1
TGTGCCAGCAGCGTAGGTGGAGGGGACCGGGAGCTGTTTTTT	CASSVGGGDRELFF	TRBV9	TRBJ2-2	14	NA	NA
TGTGCCAGCAGCTTAGGAGGGGATGGCAATCAGCCCCAGCATTTT	CASSLGGDGNQPQHF	TRBV7-9	TRBJ1-5	15	once	NA
TGTGCCAGCAGCTTACGAGCCGGGGGGGCAGGGAACACTGAAGCTTTCTTT	CASSLRAGGAGNTEAFF	TRBV7-8	TRBJ1-1	17	few	NA
TGTGCCAGCAGCCAGTTACAGGCTAACACTGAAGCTTTCTTT	CASSQLQANTEAFF	TRBV7-9	TRBJ1-1	14	NA	NA